Listed below are T cell receptor beta chains from one sample, sequenced in a study of blood T cell repertoires in COVID-19. Using immunoSEQ multiplex PCR, the repertoire was profiled, and TCRdb retains in-frame clones only, with some absent. This sample has over 250,000 clones, with 70% to 90% found just once. The source material was peripheral blood. Receptor source: a woman aged 70-85 years with acute or convalescent COVID-19. CDR3s include the opening cysteine and the closing phenylalanine or tryptophan. Fields, in order: clone size, J gene, D gene, V gene, CDR3 protein, CDR3 DNA. The D gene is left open where the match is weak. Clone size appears in some rows only: once, few, many, or a class for an expanded clone.

clone size: .; J gene: TRBJ2-7; D gene: .; V gene: TRBV6-5; CDR3 protein: CASWTGRVHEQYF; CDR3 DNA: TGTGCCAGTTGGACAGGGAGGGTCCACGAGCAGTACTTC
clone size: .; J gene: TRBJ2-1; D gene: TRBD2; V gene: TRBV6-5; CDR3 protein: CASSSTSGTYNEQFF; CDR3 DNA: TGTGCCAGCAGTTCGACTAGCGGTACCTACAATGAGCAGTTCTTC
clone size: .; J gene: TRBJ2-1; D gene: TRBD2; V gene: TRBV4-2; CDR3 protein: CASSQGTSGGALEQFF; CDR3 DNA: TGTGCCAGCAGCCAAGGGACTAGCGGGGGGGCACTAGAGCAGTTCTTC
clone size: .; J gene: TRBJ1-1; D gene: TRBD1; V gene: TRBV7-3; CDR3 protein: CASSPRGTGLTEAFF; CDR3 DNA: TGTGCCAGCAGCCCCCGCGGGACAGGCCTGACTGAAGCTTTCTTT
clone size: .; J gene: TRBJ1-6; D gene: TRBD1; V gene: TRBV6-5; CDR3 protein: CASSPGQGRGSPLHF; CDR3 DNA: TGTGCCAGCAGCCCCGGACAGGGAAGGGGCTCACCCCTCCACTTT
clone size: .; J gene: TRBJ1-6; D gene: TRBD1; V gene: TRBV19; CDR3 protein: CASDRGQNSPLHF; CDR3 DNA: TGTGCCAGCGACAGGGGACAAAATTCACCCCTCCACTTT
clone size: .; J gene: TRBJ1-5; D gene: TRBD1; V gene: TRBV11-2; CDR3 protein: CASSASRGQPQHF; CDR3 DNA: TGTGCCAGCAGCGCGTCCAGGGGGCAGCCCCAGCATTTT
clone size: .; J gene: TRBJ1-1; D gene: TRBD1; V gene: TRBV30; CDR3 protein: CAWTSLPGQEAFF; CDR3 DNA: TGTGCCTGGACCTCACTTCCGGGACAGGAAGCTTTCTTT
clone size: .; J gene: TRBJ2-3; D gene: TRBD2; V gene: TRBV19; CDR3 protein: CASRGATSGASTDTQYF; CDR3 DNA: TGTGCCAGTAGGGGGGCGACTAGCGGGGCCTCCACAGATACGCAGTATTTT
clone size: .; J gene: TRBJ1-1; D gene: TRBD1; V gene: TRBV11-1; CDR3 protein: CASLRDRGTEAFF; CDR3 DNA: TGTGCCAGCTTACGGGACAGGGGAACTGAAGCTTTCTTT
clone size: .; J gene: TRBJ1-2; D gene: .; V gene: TRBV12-3/TRBV12-4; CDR3 protein: CASSRTANYGYTF; CDR3 DNA: TGTGCCAGCAGCCGGACAGCCAACTATGGCTACACCTTC
clone size: .; J gene: TRBJ1-2; D gene: .; V gene: TRBV30; CDR3 protein: CAWSNFRDGYTF; CDR3 DNA: TGTGCCTGGAGCAACTTCCGCGATGGCTACACCTTC
clone size: once; J gene: TRBJ1-2; D gene: TRBD1; V gene: TRBV19; CDR3 protein: CASSIGGTGAIEGTF; CDR3 DNA: TGTGCCAGTAGTATTGGGGGCACAGGGGCAATCGAAGGCACCTTC
clone size: .; J gene: TRBJ1-6; D gene: .; V gene: TRBV9; CDR3 protein: CASSVNSYNSPLHF; CDR3 DNA: TGTGCCAGCAGCGTTAACTCCTATAATTCACCCCTCCACTTT
clone size: .; J gene: TRBJ2-3; D gene: .; V gene: TRBV5-4; CDR3 protein: CASSFRQGTDTQYF; CDR3 DNA: TGTGCCAGCAGCTTTCGTCAGGGGACAGATACGCAGTATTTT
clone size: once; J gene: TRBJ1-3; D gene: TRBD1; V gene: TRBV5-1; CDR3 protein: CASSLNPGQGEDTIYF; CDR3 DNA: TGCGCCAGCAGCTTGAATCCGGGACAGGGAGAGGACACCATATATTTT
clone size: .; J gene: TRBJ1-1; D gene: .; V gene: TRBV5-1; CDR3 protein: CASSWHTGTPGEAFF; CDR3 DNA: TGCGCCAGCAGCTGGCACACCGGGACTCCGGGCGAAGCTTTCTTT
clone size: .; J gene: TRBJ1-1; D gene: .; V gene: TRBV7-9; CDR3 protein: CASSPLRNSAAEAFF; CDR3 DNA: TGTGCCAGCAGCCCTCTGAGGAATAGCGCCGCTGAAGCTTTCTTT
clone size: .; J gene: TRBJ1-3; D gene: TRBD1; V gene: TRBV5-1; CDR3 protein: CASSGSGTGNPGNTIYF; CDR3 DNA: TGCGCCAGCAGCGGATCCGGGACAGGGAATCCTGGAAACACCATATATTTT
clone size: .; J gene: TRBJ2-7; D gene: TRBD2; V gene: TRBV7-6; CDR3 protein: CASSVTSGGHEQYF; CDR3 DNA: TGTGCCAGCAGCGTGACTAGCGGGGGCCACGAGCAGTACTTC
clone size: .; J gene: TRBJ2-7; D gene: .; V gene: TRBV7-7; CDR3 protein: CASSLGRDGDEQYF; CDR3 DNA: TGTGCCAGCAGCTTAGGCAGGGATGGCGACGAGCAGTACTTC
clone size: .; J gene: TRBJ1-1; D gene: .; V gene: TRBV30; CDR3 protein: CAWRPGGAEAFF; CDR3 DNA: TGTGCCTGGAGACCGGGGGGCGCTGAAGCTTTCTTT
clone size: .; J gene: TRBJ1-2; D gene: .; V gene: TRBV18; CDR3 protein: CASSPGGSANYGYTF; CDR3 DNA: TGTGCCAGCTCACCAGGGGGCTCAGCTAACTATGGCTACACCTTC
clone size: .; J gene: TRBJ2-5; D gene: .; V gene: TRBV5-4; CDR3 protein: CASSRDSETQYF; CDR3 DNA: TGTGCCAGCAGCCGGGACTCTGAGACCCAGTACTTC
clone size: .; J gene: TRBJ1-1; D gene: TRBD1; V gene: TRBV6-1; CDR3 protein: CASSEGTGHGGEAFF; CDR3 DNA: TGTGCCAGCAGTGAAGGGACAGGGCATGGCGGTGAAGCTTTCTTT
clone size: .; J gene: TRBJ1-5; D gene: .; V gene: TRBV18; CDR3 protein: CASSRDTVEPQHF; CDR3 DNA: TGTGCCAGCTCACGAGATACCGTAGAGCCCCAGCATTTT
clone size: .; J gene: TRBJ2-7; D gene: TRBD2; V gene: TRBV27; CDR3 protein: CASNKPAGESSYEQYF; CDR3 DNA: TGTGCCAGCAACAAACCGGCGGGGGAGAGCTCCTACGAGCAGTACTTC
clone size: .; J gene: TRBJ2-2; D gene: TRBD1; V gene: TRBV4-1; CDR3 protein: CASSQADRGPGELFF; CDR3 DNA: TGCGCCAGCAGCCAAGCAGACAGGGGCCCCGGGGAGCTGTTTTTT
clone size: .; J gene: TRBJ1-1; D gene: .; V gene: TRBV20-1; CDR3 protein: CSASLVLEAFF; CDR3 DNA: TGCAGTGCTAGCCTCGTTCTTGAAGCTTTCTTT
clone size: .; J gene: TRBJ1-1; D gene: .; V gene: TRBV15; CDR3 protein: CATSIGGGRMNTEAFF; CDR3 DNA: TGTGCCACCAGCATAGGGGGGGGAAGGATGAACACTGAAGCTTTCTTT
clone size: .; J gene: TRBJ2-3; D gene: TRBD2; V gene: TRBV7-8; CDR3 protein: CASSLFPSGGSDTQYF; CDR3 DNA: TGTGCCAGCAGCTTATTCCCTAGCGGGGGGTCAGATACGCAGTATTTT
clone size: .; J gene: TRBJ2-1; D gene: .; V gene: TRBV30; CDR3 protein: CAWSTLRRQNEQFF; CDR3 DNA: TGTGCCTGGAGCACTTTACGGAGGCAAAATGAGCAGTTCTTC
clone size: .; J gene: TRBJ2-3; D gene: .; V gene: TRBV5-1; CDR3 protein: CASSRTGTHGDTQYF; CDR3 DNA: TGCGCCAGCAGCAGAACCGGGACTCATGGAGATACGCAGTATTTT
clone size: .; J gene: TRBJ1-3; D gene: .; V gene: TRBV10-2; CDR3 protein: CASSEDRISGNTIYF; CDR3 DNA: TGCGCCAGCAGTGAGGACAGAATCTCTGGAAACACCATATATTTT
clone size: .; J gene: TRBJ1-2; D gene: TRBD1; V gene: TRBV7-3; CDR3 protein: CASSQGQAGAGYTF; CDR3 DNA: TGTGCCAGCAGCCAGGGACAGGCGGGGGCAGGCTACACCTTC
clone size: .; J gene: TRBJ1-1; D gene: .; V gene: TRBV5-1; CDR3 protein: CASSLVTQGTEAFF; CDR3 DNA: TGCGCCAGCAGCTTGGTCACCCAGGGCACTGAAGCTTTCTTT